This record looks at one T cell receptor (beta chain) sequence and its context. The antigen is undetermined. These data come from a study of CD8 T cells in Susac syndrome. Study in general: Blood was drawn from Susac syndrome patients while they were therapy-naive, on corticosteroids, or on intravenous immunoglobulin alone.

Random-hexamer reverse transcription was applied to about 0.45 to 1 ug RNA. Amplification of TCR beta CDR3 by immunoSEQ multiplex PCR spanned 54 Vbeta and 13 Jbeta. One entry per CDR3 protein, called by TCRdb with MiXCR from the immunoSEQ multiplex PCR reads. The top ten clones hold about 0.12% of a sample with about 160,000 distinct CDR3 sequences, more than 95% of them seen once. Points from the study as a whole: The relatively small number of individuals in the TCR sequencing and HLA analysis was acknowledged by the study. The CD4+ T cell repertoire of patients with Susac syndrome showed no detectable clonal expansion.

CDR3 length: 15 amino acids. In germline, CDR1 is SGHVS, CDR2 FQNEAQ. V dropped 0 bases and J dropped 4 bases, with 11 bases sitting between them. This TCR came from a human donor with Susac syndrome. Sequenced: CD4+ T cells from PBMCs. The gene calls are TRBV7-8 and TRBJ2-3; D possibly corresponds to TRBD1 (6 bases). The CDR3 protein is CASSLAIQGPDTQYF. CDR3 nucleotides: TGTGCCAGCAGCTTAGCGATACAGGGACCAGATACGCAGTATTTT. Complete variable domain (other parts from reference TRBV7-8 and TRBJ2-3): GAGVSQSPRYKVAKRGQDVALRCDPISGHVSLFWYQQALGQGPEFLTYFQNEAQLDKSGLPSDRFFAERPEGSVSTLKIQRTQQEDSAVYLCASSLAIQGPDTQYFGPGTRLTVL.